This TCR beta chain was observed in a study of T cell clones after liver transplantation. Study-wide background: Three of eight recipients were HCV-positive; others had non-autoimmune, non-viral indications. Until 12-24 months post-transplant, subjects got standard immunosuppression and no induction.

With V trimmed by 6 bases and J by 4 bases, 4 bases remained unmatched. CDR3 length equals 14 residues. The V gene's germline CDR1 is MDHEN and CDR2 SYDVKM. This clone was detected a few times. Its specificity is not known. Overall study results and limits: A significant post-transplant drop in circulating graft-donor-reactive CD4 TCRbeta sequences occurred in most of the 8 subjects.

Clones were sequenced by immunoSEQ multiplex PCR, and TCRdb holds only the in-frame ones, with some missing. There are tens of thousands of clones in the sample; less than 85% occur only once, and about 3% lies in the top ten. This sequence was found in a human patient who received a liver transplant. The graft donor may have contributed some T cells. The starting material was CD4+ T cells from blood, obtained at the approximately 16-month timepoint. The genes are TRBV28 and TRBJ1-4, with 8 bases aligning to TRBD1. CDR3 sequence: CASSVQGVNEKLFF. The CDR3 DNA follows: TGTGCCAGCAGCGTACAGGGGGTTAATGAAAAACTGTTTTTT.